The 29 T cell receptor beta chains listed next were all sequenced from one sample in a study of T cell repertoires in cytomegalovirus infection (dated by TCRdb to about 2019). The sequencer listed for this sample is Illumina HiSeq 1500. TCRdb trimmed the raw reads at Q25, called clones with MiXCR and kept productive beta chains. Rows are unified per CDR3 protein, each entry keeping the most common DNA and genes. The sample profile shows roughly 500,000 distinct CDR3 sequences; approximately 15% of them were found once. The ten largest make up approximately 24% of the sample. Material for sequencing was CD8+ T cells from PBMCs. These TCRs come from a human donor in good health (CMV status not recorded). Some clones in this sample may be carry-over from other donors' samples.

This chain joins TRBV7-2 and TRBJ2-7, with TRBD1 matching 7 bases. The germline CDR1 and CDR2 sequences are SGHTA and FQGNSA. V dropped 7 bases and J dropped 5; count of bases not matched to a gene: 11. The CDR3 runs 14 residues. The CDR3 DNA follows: TGTGCCAGCAAGACAGGGTCGGTGTGGGACGAGCAGTACTTC. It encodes CASKTGSVWDEQYF.

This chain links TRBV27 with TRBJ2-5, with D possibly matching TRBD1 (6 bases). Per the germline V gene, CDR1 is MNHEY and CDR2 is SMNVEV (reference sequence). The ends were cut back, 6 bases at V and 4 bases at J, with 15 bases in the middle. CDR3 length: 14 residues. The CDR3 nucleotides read TGTGCCAGCAGCCGTACAGGGTATCGAGAGACCCAGTACTTC. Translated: CASSRTGYRETQYF.

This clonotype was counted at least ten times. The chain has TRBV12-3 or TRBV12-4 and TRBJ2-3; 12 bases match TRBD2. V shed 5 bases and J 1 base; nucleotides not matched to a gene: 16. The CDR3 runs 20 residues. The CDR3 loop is CASSPYPLAGGPKGTDTQYF. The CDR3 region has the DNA TGTGCCAGCAGTCCCTACCCCCTAGCGGGGGGGCCGAAAGGCACAGATACGCAGTATTTT.

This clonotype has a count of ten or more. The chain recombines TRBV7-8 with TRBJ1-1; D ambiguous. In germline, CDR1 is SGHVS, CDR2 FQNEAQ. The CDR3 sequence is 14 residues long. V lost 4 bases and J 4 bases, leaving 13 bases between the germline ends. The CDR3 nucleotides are TGTGCCAGCAGCTCATCCGGTTGGGGCACTGAAGCTTTCTTT. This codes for CASSSSGWGTEAFF.

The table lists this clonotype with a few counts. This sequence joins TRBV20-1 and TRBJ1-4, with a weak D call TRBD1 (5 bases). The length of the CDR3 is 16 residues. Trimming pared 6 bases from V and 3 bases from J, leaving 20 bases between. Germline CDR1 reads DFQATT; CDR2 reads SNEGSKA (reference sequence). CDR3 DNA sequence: TGCAGTGCCCAACAGTTGAGCCGGGGCTCTAATGAAAAACTGTTTTTT. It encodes CSAQQLSRGSNEKLFF.

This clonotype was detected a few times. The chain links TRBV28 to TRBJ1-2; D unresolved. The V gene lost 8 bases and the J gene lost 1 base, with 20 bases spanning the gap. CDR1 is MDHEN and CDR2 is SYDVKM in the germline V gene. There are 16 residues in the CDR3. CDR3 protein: CASGPGLEGSNYGYTF. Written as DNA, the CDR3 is TGTGCCAGCGGCCCGGGCCTCGAAGGAAGTAACTATGGCTACACCTTC.

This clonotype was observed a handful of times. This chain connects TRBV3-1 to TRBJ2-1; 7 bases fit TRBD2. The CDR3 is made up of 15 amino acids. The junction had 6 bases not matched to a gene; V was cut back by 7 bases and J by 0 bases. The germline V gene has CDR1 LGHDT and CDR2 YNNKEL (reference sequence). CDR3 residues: CASKLALSSYNEQFF. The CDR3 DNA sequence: TGTGCCAGCAAACTAGCGTTGAGCTCCTACAATGAGCAGTTCTTC.

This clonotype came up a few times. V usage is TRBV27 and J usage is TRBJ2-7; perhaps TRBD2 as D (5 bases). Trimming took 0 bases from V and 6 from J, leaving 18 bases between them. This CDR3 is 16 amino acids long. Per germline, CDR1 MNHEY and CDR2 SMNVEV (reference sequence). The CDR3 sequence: CASSLSATGRSGEQYF. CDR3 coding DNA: TGTGCCAGCAGTTTATCGGCTACGGGAAGGTCCGGCGAGCAGTACTTC.

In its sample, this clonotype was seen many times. The DNA of the CDR3 is TGTGCCAGCAGCTCCGGGACACGTAGCGAGCAGTACTTC. This gives the protein CASSSGTRSEQYF. This rearrangement joins TRBV27 to TRBJ2-7; possibly TRBD1 for D (6 bases). This CDR3 contains 13 residues. V was shortened by 6 bases and J by 6 bases, with 15 bases between the two germline ends. Germline V gene data show CDR1 as MNHEY and CDR2 as SMNVEV (reference sequence).

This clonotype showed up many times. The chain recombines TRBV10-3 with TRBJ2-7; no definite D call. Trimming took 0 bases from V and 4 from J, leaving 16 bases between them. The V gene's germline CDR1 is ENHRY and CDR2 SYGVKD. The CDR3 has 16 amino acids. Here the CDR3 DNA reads TGTGCCATCAGTGAGTCGGCCCCCGGGCCCGGTTACGAGCAGTACTTC. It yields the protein CAISESAPGPGYEQYF.

CDR3 loop: CASSPRGGGGYGYTF. As DNA, the CDR3 is TGTGCCAGCAGCCCCCGGGGTGGGGGGGGCTATGGCTACACCTTC. The rearrangement uses TRBV9 and TRBJ1-2; a weak D match, TRBD1 (5 bases). This CDR3 region has 15 residues. Trimming removed 4 bases from V and 4 bases from J, with 17 bases in between. Germline CDR1 and CDR2: SGDLS and YYNGEE.

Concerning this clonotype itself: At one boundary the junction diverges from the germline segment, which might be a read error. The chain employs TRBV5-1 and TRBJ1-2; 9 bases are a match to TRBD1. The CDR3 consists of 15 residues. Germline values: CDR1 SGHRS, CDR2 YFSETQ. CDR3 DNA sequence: TGCGCCAGCAGCTTGGAGGGGGACAGGGCGTATGTCTACACCTTC. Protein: CASSLEGDRAYVYTF.

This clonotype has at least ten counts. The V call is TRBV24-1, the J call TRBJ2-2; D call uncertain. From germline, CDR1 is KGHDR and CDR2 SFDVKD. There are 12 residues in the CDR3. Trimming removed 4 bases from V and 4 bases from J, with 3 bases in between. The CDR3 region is CATSDFTGELFF. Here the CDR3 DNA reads TGTGCCACCAGTGACTTCACCGGGGAGCTGTTTTTT.

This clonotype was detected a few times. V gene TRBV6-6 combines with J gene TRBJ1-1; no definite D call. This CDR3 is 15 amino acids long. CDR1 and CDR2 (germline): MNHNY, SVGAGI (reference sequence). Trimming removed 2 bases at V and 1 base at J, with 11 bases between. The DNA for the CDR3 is TGTGCCAGCAGTTACAATCGCGCAGAGAACACTGAAGCTTTCTTT. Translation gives CASSYNRAENTEAFF.

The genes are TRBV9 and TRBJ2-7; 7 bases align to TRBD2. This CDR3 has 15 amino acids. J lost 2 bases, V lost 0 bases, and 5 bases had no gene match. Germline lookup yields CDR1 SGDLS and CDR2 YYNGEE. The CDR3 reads CASSVAASGTYEQYF. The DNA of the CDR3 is TGTGCCAGCAGCGTAGCGGCTAGCGGTACCTACGAGCAGTACTTC.

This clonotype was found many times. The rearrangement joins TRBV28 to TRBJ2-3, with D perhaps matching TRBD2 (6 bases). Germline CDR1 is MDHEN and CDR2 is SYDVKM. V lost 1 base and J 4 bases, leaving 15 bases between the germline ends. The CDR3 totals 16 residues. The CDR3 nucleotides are TGTGCCAGCAGTTTATTACGGGAGTTCGTCCCAGATACGCAGTATTTT. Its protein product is CASSLLREFVPDTQYF.

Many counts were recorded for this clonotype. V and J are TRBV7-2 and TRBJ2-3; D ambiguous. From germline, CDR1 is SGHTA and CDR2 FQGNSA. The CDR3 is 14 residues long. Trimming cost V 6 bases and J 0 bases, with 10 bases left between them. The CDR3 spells CASRGEGSTDTQYF. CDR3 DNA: TGTGCCAGCAGAGGAGAAGGAAGCACAGATACGCAGTATTTT.

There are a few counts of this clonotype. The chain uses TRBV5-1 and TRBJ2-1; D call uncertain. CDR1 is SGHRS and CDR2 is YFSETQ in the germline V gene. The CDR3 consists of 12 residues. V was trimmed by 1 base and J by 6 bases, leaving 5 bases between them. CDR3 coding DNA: TGCGCCAGCAGCTTGATGGTCAATGAGCAGTTCTTC. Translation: CASSLMVNEQFF. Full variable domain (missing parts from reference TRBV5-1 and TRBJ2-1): KAGVTQTPRYLIKTRGQQVTLSCSPISGHRSVSWYQQTPGQGLQFLFEYFSETQRNKGNFPGRFSGRQFSNSRSEMNVSTLELGDSALYLCASSLMVNEQFFGPGTRLTVL.

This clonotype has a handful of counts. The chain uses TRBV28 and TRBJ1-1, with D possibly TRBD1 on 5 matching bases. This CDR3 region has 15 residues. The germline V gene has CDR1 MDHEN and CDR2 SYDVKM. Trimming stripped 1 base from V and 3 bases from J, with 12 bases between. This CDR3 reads CASSLFREGDTEAFF. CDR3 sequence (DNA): TGTGCCAGCAGTTTATTCAGGGAAGGTGACACTGAAGCTTTCTTT.

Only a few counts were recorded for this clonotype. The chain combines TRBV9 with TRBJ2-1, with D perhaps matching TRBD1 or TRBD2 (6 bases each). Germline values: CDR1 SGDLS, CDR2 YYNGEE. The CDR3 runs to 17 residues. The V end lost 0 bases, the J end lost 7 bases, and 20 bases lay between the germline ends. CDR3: CASSVGPNIGGTNEQFF. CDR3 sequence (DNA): TGTGCCAGCAGCGTAGGTCCTAACATAGGGGGGACTAATGAGCAGTTCTTC.

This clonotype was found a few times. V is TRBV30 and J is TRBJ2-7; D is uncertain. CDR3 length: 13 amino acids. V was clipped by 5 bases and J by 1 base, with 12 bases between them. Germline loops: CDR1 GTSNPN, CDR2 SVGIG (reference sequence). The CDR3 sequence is CAWQRRASYEQYF. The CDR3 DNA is TGTGCCTGGCAGCGCCGTGCTTCCTACGAGCAGTACTTC. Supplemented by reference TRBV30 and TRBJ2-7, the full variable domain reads SQTIHQWPATLVQPVGSPLSLECTVEGTSNPNLYWYRQAAGRGLQLLFYSVGIGQISSEVPQNLSASRPQDRQFILSSKKLLLSDSGFYLCAWQRRASYEQYFGPGTRLTVT.

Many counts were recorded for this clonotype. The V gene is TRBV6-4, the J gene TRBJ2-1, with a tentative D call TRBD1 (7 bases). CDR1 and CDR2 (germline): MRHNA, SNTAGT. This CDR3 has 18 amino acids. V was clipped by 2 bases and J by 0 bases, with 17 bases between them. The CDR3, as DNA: TGTGCCAGCAGTGACACCGACAGGGACTCGTTCTCCTACAATGAGCAGTTCTTC. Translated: CASSDTDRDSFSYNEQFF.

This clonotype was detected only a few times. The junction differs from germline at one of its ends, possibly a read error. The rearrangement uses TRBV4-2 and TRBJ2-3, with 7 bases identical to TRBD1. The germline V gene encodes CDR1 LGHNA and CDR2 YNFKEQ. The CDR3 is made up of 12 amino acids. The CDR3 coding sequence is TGTGCCAGCAGCCACCCGGGACAGCGAACGTCTTTT. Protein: CASSHPGQRTSF.

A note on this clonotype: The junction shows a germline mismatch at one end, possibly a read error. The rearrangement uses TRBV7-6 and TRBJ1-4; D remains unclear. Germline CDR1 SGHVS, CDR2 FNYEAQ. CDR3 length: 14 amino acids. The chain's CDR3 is CASSVWWANEKLLF. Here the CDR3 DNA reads TGTGCCAGCAGCGTCTGGTGGGCTAATGAAAAACTGTTGTTT.

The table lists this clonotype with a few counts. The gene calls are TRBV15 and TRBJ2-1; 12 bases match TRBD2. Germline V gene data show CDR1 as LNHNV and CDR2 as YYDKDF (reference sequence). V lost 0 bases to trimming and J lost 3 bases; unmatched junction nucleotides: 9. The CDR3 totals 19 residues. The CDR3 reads CATSRDWPRLAGVYNEQFF. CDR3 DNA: TGTGCCACCAGCAGAGATTGGCCGAGACTAGCGGGAGTCTACAATGAGCAGTTCTTC.

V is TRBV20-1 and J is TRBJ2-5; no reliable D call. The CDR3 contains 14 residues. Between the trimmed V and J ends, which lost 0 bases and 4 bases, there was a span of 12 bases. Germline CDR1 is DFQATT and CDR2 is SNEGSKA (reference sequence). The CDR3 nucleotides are TGCAGTGCTAGAGATACGTGGAATTCAGAGACCCAGTACTTC. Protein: CSARDTWNSETQYF.

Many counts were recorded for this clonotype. Here the CDR3 DNA reads TGTGCCAGCAGCTTAGGGCGGTATGAAGCTTTCTTT. It yields the protein CASSLGRYEAFF. The chain joins TRBV7-2 to TRBJ1-1; D remains unclear. Per germline, CDR1 SGHTA and CDR2 FQGNSA. V was shortened by 1 base and J by 7 bases, with 7 bases between the two germline ends. This CDR3 is 12 amino acids long.

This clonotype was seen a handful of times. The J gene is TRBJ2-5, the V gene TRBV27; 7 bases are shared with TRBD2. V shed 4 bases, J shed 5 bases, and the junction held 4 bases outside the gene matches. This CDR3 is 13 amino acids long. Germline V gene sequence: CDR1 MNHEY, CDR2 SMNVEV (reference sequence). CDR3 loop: CASSSGGYETQYF. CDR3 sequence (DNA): TGTGCCAGCAGTTCCGGGGGGTATGAGACCCAGTACTTC.

The CDR3, as DNA: TGTGCCAGCAGTTACTCAGCTGGGGACGGGGGCTACACCTTC. Translating it yields CASSYSAGDGGYTF. The V call is TRBV6-5, the J call TRBJ1-2, with TRBD1 as a possible D gene (5 bases). CDR3 length: 14 residues. Trimming took off 0 bases at V and 8 bases at J, with 13 bases between the two ends. Germline V gene data show CDR1 as MNHEY and CDR2 as SVGAGI.